This TCR beta chain is from a study of control samples from healthy donors and cancer patients. Measured with immunoSEQ multiplex PCR; TCRdb has only the in-frame clones, and not every one. Of 150,000 to 190,000 clones detected, roughly 93% appear once; the ten largest clones hold around 2.5%. V lost 2 bases, J lost 4 bases, and 10 bases stayed unmatched. Germline V gives CDR1 MGHRA, CDR2 YSYEKL. The CDR3 is 16 amino acids. The sample consisted of blood. This TCR derives from a man aged 45-60 years in good health. The chain recombines TRBV4-1 with TRBJ1-1, with 7 positions matching TRBD1. The CDR3 DNA is TGCGCCAGCAGCCAAAGACCAACAGGGGAAGTCACTGAAGCTTTCTTT. Translating gives CASSQRPTGEVTEAFF.